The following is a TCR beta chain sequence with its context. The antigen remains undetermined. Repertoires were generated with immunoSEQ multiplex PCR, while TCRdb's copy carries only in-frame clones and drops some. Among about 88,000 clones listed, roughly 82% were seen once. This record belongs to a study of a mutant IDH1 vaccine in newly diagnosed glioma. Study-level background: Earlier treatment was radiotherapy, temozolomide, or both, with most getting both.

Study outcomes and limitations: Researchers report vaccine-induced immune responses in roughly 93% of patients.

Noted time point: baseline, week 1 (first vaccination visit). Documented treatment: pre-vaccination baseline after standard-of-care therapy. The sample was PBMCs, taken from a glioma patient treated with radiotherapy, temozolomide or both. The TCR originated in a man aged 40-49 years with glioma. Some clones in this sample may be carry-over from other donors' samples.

The CDR3 loop is CASSFVRENGEQYF. The CDR3 region has the DNA TGTGCCAGCAGCTTCGTCCGGGAGAACGGCGAGCAGTACTTC. The V gene is TRBV7-9, the J gene TRBJ2-7, with D possibly TRBD2 on 6 matching bases. V gave up 3 bases and J gave up 6 bases, with 15 bases separating them. The germline gives CDR1 SEHNR, CDR2 FQNEAQ (reference sequence). The CDR3 is 14 residues long.